The rows below give T cell receptor beta chains drawn from one sample of a study of synovial regulatory T cells in juvenile arthritis. The data were produced by immunoSEQ multiplex PCR, yet TCRdb's version contains in-frame clones alone and is incomplete. Its table lists several thousand clones. Specimen: Treg cells from blood. Receptor source: a donor aged 2-35 years with juvenile idiopathic arthritis. Each CDR3 is given with its conserved first and last residue. A row's size may be missing; if present it is once, few, many or a size class.

abundance	v_gene	j_gene	len	CDR3aa
.	TRBV19	TRBJ2-2	11	CASSGLGELFF
.	TRBV27	TRBJ2-3	13	CASSPWGTDTQYF
.	TRBV18	TRBJ2-7	12	CASSSSSYEQYF
.	TRBV7-9	TRBJ2-6	19	CASSYLIGTARSGANVLTF
.	TRBV5-4	TRBJ2-5	11	CASSLRETQYF
.	TRBV10-3	TRBJ2-3	14	CAISELAGTDTQYF
.	TRBV19	TRBJ1-5	18	CASRMGRQGGSSNQPQHF
.	TRBV6-5	TRBJ2-5	14	CASSSKQDQETQYF
.	TRBV6-1	TRBJ1-3	15	CASSPKDRAGNTIYF
.	TRBV25-1	TRBJ1-1	18	CASSEIGRQGNLNTEAFF
.	TRBV27	TRBJ2-2	15	CASSHLSNPTGELFF
.	TRBV6-5	TRBJ1-2	14	CASRPGPEIYGYTF
.	TRBV2	TRBJ2-3	11	CASSNTDTQYF
medium-sized	TRBV4-2	TRBJ2-7	14	CASSHGTAAYEQYF
medium-sized	TRBV7-6	TRBJ1-3	15	CASSLAAGSGNTIYF
.	TRBV2	TRBJ1-2	15	CASRTGTASNYGYTF
.	TRBV13	TRBJ2-7	20	CASSPWGGVWAGGRSYEQYF
.	TRBV6-5	TRBJ2-7	12	CASSPNSYEQYF
.	TRBV11-2	TRBJ1-3	15	CASSLPPYSGNTIYF
medium-sized	TRBV19	TRBJ1-2	14	CASTPYGANYGYTF
.	TRBV7-9	TRBJ2-3	18	CASSLAASGGARTDTQYF
.	TRBV6-4	TRBJ1-2	13	CASSDSGSYGYTF
medium-sized	TRBV28	TRBJ1-5	17	CASRKRDRAYSNQPQHF
.	TRBV19	TRBJ2-1	15	CASSPRGRSLGRQFF
.	TRBV25-1	TRBJ2-5	14	CASSFRQGMETQYF
.	TRBV25-1	TRBJ2-5	14	CASSEWRGGIPQYF
.	TRBV19	TRBJ2-1	12	CASRRRNNEQFF
medium-sized	TRBV5-1	TRBJ1-5	13	CASSLGANQPQHF
.	TRBV6-6	TRBJ2-5	15	CATSPPDLTGGTQYF
.	TRBV9	TRBJ2-3	13	CASSGQTGNTQYF
.	TRBV5-1	TRBJ2-7	15	CASSFLRTGTDEQYF
.	TRBV1	TRBJ2-7	16	CTSSQGDREPSYEQYF
medium-sized	TRBV4-1	TRBJ1-2	15	CASSLSTLVGYGYTF
.	TRBV7-2	TRBJ1-2	15	CASSSRRTGGSGYTF
.	TRBV28	TRBJ2-2	15	CASSFDSLNTGELFF
.	TRBV7-8	TRBJ1-5	17	CASSPSGTGISNQPQHF
.	TRBV5-1	TRBJ2-7	14	CASSHGRGAYEQYF
.	TRBV7-8	TRBJ2-7	14	CASSPDGTLPEQYF
medium-sized	TRBV2	TRBJ1-4	15	CASSSQGAHYEKLFF
.	TRBV5-1	TRBJ1-2	14	CASSFQGQNYGYTF
.	TRBV7-6	TRBJ2-7	14	CASSLGGRGDEQYF
.	TRBV20-1	TRBJ2-7	11	CSASTGTGQYF
.	TRBV19	TRBJ2-5	18	CASSLTSQRLAGFGTQYF
.	TRBV18	TRBJ2-1	12	CASSPWSNEQFF
medium-sized	TRBV11-3	TRBJ2-2	15	CASSLRQGDPGELFF
.	TRBV10-3	TRBJ2-4	12	CAISDGADIQYF
.	TRBV11-2	TRBJ1-1	13	CASSSSRGTEAFF
.	TRBV7-2	TRBJ2-7	13	CASSLGGAGEQYF
.	TRBV5-1	TRBJ1-4	14	CASSKRGEGEKLFF
.	TRBV4-1	TRBJ2-2	19	CASSPWGRGGESNTGELFF
.	TRBV20-1	TRBJ1-2	11	CSASAQDGYTF
.	TRBV19	TRBJ1-5	17	CASSIDRGGWGNQPQHF